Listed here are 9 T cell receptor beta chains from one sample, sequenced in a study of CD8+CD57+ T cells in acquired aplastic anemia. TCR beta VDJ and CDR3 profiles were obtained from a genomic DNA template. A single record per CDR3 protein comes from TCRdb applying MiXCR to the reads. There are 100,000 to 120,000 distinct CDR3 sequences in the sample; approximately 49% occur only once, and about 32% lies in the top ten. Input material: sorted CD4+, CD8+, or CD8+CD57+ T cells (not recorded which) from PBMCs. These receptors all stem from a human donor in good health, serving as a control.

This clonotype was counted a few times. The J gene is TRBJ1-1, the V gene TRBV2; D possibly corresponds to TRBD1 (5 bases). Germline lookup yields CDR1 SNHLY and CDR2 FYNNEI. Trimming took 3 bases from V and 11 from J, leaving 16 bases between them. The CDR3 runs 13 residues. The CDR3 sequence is CASSDKGRGWAFF. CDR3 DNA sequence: TGTGCCAGCAGTGACAAGGGGAGGGGTTGGGCTTTCTTT.

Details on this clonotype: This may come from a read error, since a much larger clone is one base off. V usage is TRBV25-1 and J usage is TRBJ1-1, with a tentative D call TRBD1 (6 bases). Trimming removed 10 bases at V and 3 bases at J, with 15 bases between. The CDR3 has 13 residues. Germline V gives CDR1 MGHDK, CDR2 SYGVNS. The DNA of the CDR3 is TGTGCCAACACAGGGCCCGGAGACACTGAAGCTTTCTTT. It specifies CANTGPGDTEAFF.

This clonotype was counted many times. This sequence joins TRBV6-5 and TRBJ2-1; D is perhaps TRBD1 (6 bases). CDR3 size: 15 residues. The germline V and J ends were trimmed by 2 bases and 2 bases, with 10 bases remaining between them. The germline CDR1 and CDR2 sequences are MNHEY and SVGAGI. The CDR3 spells CASSYTGLAYNEQFF. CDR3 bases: TGTGCCAGCAGTTACACAGGGTTAGCCTACAATGAGCAGTTCTTC.

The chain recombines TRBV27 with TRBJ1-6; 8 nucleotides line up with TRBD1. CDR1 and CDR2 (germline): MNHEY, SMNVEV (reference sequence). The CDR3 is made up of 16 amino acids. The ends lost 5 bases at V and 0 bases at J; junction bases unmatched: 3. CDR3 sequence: CASSIGQGSYNSPLHF. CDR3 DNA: TGTGCCAGCAGTATCGGACAGGGCTCCTATAATTCACCCCTCCACTTT.

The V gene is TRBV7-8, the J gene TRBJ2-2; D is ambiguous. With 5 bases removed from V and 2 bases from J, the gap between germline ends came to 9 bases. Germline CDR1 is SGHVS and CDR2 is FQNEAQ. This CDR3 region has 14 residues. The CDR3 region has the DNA TGTGCCAGCAGCGATCTTGGAAACACCGGGGAGCTGTTTTTT. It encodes CASSDLGNTGELFF.

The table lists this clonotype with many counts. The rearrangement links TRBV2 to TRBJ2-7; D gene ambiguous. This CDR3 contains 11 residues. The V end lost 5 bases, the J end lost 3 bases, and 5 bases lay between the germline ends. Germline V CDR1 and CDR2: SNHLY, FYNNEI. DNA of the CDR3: TGTGCCAGCAGTCCTATCTACGAGCAGTACTTC. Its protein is CASSPIYEQYF.

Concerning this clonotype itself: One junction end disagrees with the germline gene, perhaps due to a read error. The CDR3 coding sequence is TGCGCCAGCAGTGGGAAGAGAACCTACGAGCAGCACTTC. Translation: CASSGKRTYEQHF. This sequence joins TRBV10-1 and TRBJ2-7; D gene uncertain. This CDR3 comprises 13 residues. Germline V gives CDR1 WNHNN, CDR2 SYGVQD (reference sequence).

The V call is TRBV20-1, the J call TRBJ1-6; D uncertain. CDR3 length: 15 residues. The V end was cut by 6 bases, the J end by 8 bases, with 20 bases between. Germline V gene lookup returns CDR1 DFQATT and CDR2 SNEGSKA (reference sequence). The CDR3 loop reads CSATLLDRFDSPLHF. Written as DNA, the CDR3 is TGCAGTGCCACACTGTTAGACCGCTTTGATTCACCCCTCCACTTT.

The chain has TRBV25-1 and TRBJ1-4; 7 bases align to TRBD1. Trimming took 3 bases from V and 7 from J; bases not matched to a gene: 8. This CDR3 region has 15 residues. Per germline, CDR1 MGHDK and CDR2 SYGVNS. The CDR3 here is CASSDTGEVVEKLFF. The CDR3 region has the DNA TGTGCCAGCAGTGATACAGGGGAAGTGGTTGAAAAACTGTTTTTT.